Following are 6 T cell receptor beta chains from one sample sequenced in a study of spatial heterogeneity in lung cancer. Time point given: sample taken at primary tumor resection. TCRdb re-called the 5' RACE reads through MiXCR, storing one row per CDR3 protein. The sample comprises 30,000 to 45,000 distinct CDR3 sequences, approximately 6.8% of which are singletons, and 29% rests with the top ten. Sequencing was performed on PBMCs, taken at surgery. Source of these receptors: a female donor with early-stage non-small cell lung cancer.

This clonotype showed up many times. V and J are TRBV6-2 or TRBV6-3 and TRBJ1-5, with 7 bases fitting TRBD1. CDR3 length equals 14 residues. The V segment lost 5 bases and the J segment 7 bases; nucleotides outside the gene matches: 8. Germline V lookup: CDR1 MNHEY, CDR2 SVGEGT. CDR3 sequence (DNA): TGTGCCAGCAGTCCCCAACAGGGGAGGCAGCCCCAGCATTTT. This encodes CASSPQQGRQPQHF.

This clonotype came up many times. The chain combines TRBV19 with TRBJ2-1, with a possible D match to TRBD2 (5 bases). The germline gives CDR1 LNHDA, CDR2 SQIVND (reference sequence). V was shortened by 9 bases and J by 7 bases, with 19 bases between the two germline ends. This CDR3 is 14 amino acids long. This CDR3 is CASRQEVGVNEQFF. CDR3 nucleotide sequence: TGTGCCAGCCGACAAGAGGTCGGGGTTAATGAGCAGTTCTTC.

Many counts were recorded for this clonotype. V is TRBV5-1 and J is TRBJ2-5, with 10 nucleotides matching TRBD2. The CDR3 runs to 15 residues. In germline, CDR1 is SGHRS, CDR2 YFSETQ. Losses at the gene ends were 5 bases for V and 2 bases for J; bases not matched to a gene: 6. This CDR3 is CASSLTSGAQETQYF. DNA for the CDR3: TGCGCCAGCAGTCTAACTAGCGGGGCACAAGAGACCCAGTACTTC.

The V call is TRBV5-1, the J call TRBJ1-1, with a weak D call TRBD1 (6 bases). Germline V lookup: CDR1 SGHRS, CDR2 YFSETQ. The V end lost 3 bases, the J end lost 2 bases, and 20 bases lay between the germline ends. The CDR3 runs to 17 residues. The CDR3 loop reads CASSWGRDRWENTEAFF. CDR3 DNA: TGCGCCAGCAGCTGGGGACGAGACAGGTGGGAAAACACTGAAGCTTTCTTT. Together with reference TRBV5-1 and TRBJ1-1, the CDR3 gives the full variable domain: KAGVTQTPRYLIKTRGQQVTLSCSPISGHRSVSWYQQTPGQGLQFLFEYFSETQRNKGNFPGRFSGRQFSNSRSEMNVSTLELGDSALYLCASSWGRDRWENTEAFFGQGTRLTVV.

This clonotype has ten or more counts. The V gene is TRBV9, the J gene TRBJ2-3, with D unclear. The CDR3 extends over 12 amino acids. Looked up from germline, CDR1 is SGDLS and CDR2 is YYNGEE. The ends were cut back, 3 bases at V and 4 bases at J, with 6 bases in the middle. CDR3 amino acids: CASSAGSDTQYF. The CDR3 DNA reads as TGTGCCAGCAGCGCCGGGTCAGATACGCAGTATTTT.

This clonotype has at least ten counts. This chain joins TRBV5-1 and TRBJ2-4; TRBD1 agrees at 8 bases. Germline V gives CDR1 SGHRS, CDR2 YFSETQ. CDR3 size: 19 residues. V was clipped by 0 bases and J by 0 bases; unmatched bases: 11. In nucleotides, the CDR3 is TGCGCCAGCAGCTTGGCGAGCTACAGGGGGTCTTTAGCCAAAAACATTCAGTACTTC. The encoded protein is CASSLASYRGSLAKNIQYF.